The 7 T cell receptor beta chains in this list originate from one sample, sequenced in a study of CD8+ T cells in alopecia areata. Treatment meaning: oral pan-JAK inhibitor, 5-10 mg twice daily. Sequencing relied on a cDNA template that was reverse transcribed from extracted RNA. Measured with immunoSEQ multiplex PCR; TCRdb has only the in-frame clones, and not every one. The sample has about 200,000 clones, roughly 60% seen once. Here the sequenced sample was CD4+ T cells sorted from blood, taken at week 24, from a patient treated with tofacitinib. These receptor sequences come from a human donor with alopecia areata.

This clone is a singleton in its sample. The chain carries TRBV29-1 and TRBJ1-5; tentative D call: TRBD1 (6 bases). Germline CDR1 is SQVTM and CDR2 is ANQGSEA. V lost 6 bases and J lost 4, with 13 bases in between. CDR3 size: 13 residues. The CDR3 here is CSVREQGNQPQHF. CDR3 nucleotide sequence: TGCAGCGTCAGGGAGCAGGGGAATCAGCCCCAGCATTTT.

The chain employs TRBV4-1 and TRBJ2-7; 9 nucleotides align to TRBD2. The V and J ends lost 4 bases and 4 bases, in that order; junction bases with no gene match: 11. The CDR3 is 16 amino acids. Germline values: CDR1 MGHRA, CDR2 YSYEKL. CDR3 sequence (DNA): TGCGCCAGCAGCCTACGGGAAGGTAGCGGGAGTTACGAGCAGTACTTC. This sequence encodes CASSLREGSGSYEQYF.

The CDR3 nucleotides are TGCGCCAGCAGCTTGGGGGCCAGGGGTTCTGGGGCCAACGTCCTGACTTTC. This translates into CASSLGARGSGANVLTF. V gene TRBV5-1 combines with J gene TRBJ2-6; perhaps TRBD1 as D (6 bases). The CDR3 is 17 residues long. The V end was cut by 0 bases, the J end by 1 base, with 11 bases between. In germline, CDR1 is SGHRS, CDR2 YFSETQ. The entire variable domain, with the rest obtained from reference TRBV5-1 and TRBJ2-6, is as follows: KAGVTQTPRYLIKTRGQQVTLSCSPISGHRSVSWYQQTPGQGLQFLFEYFSETQRNKGNFPGRFSGRQFSNSRSEMNVSTLELGDSALYLCASSLGARGSGANVLTFGAGSRLTVL.

The chain couples TRBV28 to TRBJ2-1; D may match TRBD1 or TRBD2 (5 bases each). The germline V gene has CDR1 MDHEN and CDR2 SYDVKM. V was cut by 2 bases and J by 5 bases, with 10 bases left in between. The CDR3 runs 14 residues. The CDR3, as DNA: TGTGCCAGCAGTTTACTGGGACCAAACAATGAGCAGTTCTTC. This translates into CASSLLGPNNEQFF. Using reference TRBV28 and TRBJ2-1 for the parts outside the CDR3, the full variable domain is DVKVTQSSRYLVKRTGEKVFLECVQDMDHENMFWYRQDPGLGLRLIYFSYDVKMKEKGDIPEGYSVSREKKERFSLILESASTNQTSMYLCASSLLGPNNEQFFGPGTRLTVL.

This sequence joins TRBV6-1 and TRBJ1-1; D call uncertain. With 5 bases removed from V and 4 bases from J, the gap between germline ends came to 8 bases. Germline V gives CDR1 MNHNS, CDR2 SASEGT. CDR3 length: 12 residues. CDR3 protein: CASSPRSTEAFF. The CDR3 bases are TGTGCCAGCAGTCCCCGGAGCACTGAAGCTTTCTTT.

V gene TRBV9 combines with J gene TRBJ1-5, with 8 bases identical to TRBD1. With V trimmed by 0 bases and J by 5 bases, 4 bases remained unmatched. CDR1 and CDR2 from the germline V gene are SGDLS and YYNGEE. This CDR3 contains 15 residues. In DNA form, the CDR3 reads TGTGCCAGCAGCGTAGGGACAGGGATCGATCAGCCCCAGCATTTT. It codes for CASSVGTGIDQPQHF.

This chain uses TRBV7-2 with TRBJ1-2; 7 bases match TRBD1. This CDR3 region has 14 residues. The V and J ends lost 7 bases and 7 bases, in that order; junction bases with no gene match: 12. The germline V gene has CDR1 SGHTA and CDR2 FQGNSA. CDR3 in amino acids: CASTYPTGQTGYTF. The CDR3 coding sequence is TGTGCCAGCACTTACCCTACGGGACAGACTGGCTACACCTTC.